What follows are 13 T cell receptor beta chains derived from one specimen sequenced in a study of blood T cell repertoires in COVID-19. Only in-frame clones appear in the TCRdb table, and some are missing; sequencing was by immunoSEQ multiplex PCR. This table has fewer than 350,000 clones, about 90% appearing once. The sample consisted of peripheral blood. Source of these receptors: a young woman with COVID-19, enrolled during active disease.

J is TRBJ1-1 and V is TRBV19; no clear D. Per the germline V gene, CDR1 is LNHDA and CDR2 is SQIVND (reference sequence). The germline V and J ends were trimmed by 6 bases and 1 base, with 6 bases remaining between them. The CDR3 loop spans 12 amino acids. This CDR3 is CASRAWNTEAFF. The CDR3, as DNA: TGTGCCAGTAGGGCATGGAACACTGAAGCTTTCTTT.

This chain connects TRBV2 to TRBJ1-1, with 7 bases fitting TRBD1. With V trimmed by 8 bases and J by 2 bases, 8 bases remained unmatched. Germline values: CDR1 SNHLY, CDR2 FYNNEI. This CDR3 region has 14 residues. CDR3: CASVGGQLNTEAFF. CDR3 in DNA: TGTGCCAGCGTAGGGGGACAGTTAAACACTGAAGCTTTCTTT.

The gene calls are TRBV29-1 and TRBJ2-3; 7 bases agree with TRBD1. The CDR3 covers 13 residues. V was pared by 6 bases and J by 3 bases, with 6 bases of the junction left unmatched. Germline values: CDR1 SQVTM, CDR2 ANQGSEA. DNA of the CDR3: TGCAGCGTAAGAGGGGGCGCGACAGATACGCAGTATTTT. Its protein is CSVRGGATDTQYF.

The chain joins TRBV5-4 to TRBJ2-5; D may be TRBD2 (5 bases). Trimming removed 1 base at V and 5 bases at J, with 18 bases between. This CDR3 region has 16 residues. The V gene's germline CDR1 is SGHNT and CDR2 YYREEE (reference sequence). The CDR3 loop reads CASSLRSREPWETQYF. CDR3 DNA sequence: TGTGCCAGCAGCTTGAGGTCCCGGGAACCATGGGAGACCCAGTACTTC.

The chain combines TRBV19 with TRBJ2-3, with D possibly being TRBD2 (6 bases). V was cut by 7 bases and J by 2 bases, with 13 bases left in between. The germline V gene encodes CDR1 LNHDA and CDR2 SQIVND (reference sequence). This CDR3 has 14 amino acids. In DNA, the CDR3 is TGTGCCAGTAATCCGGGACTTTTCACAGATACGCAGTATTTT. This gives the protein CASNPGLFTDTQYF.

The chain is built from TRBV19 and TRBJ1-2; 8 bases align to TRBD1. Germline CDR1 LNHDA, CDR2 SQIVND (reference sequence). The CDR3 extends over 18 amino acids. V lost 3 bases, J lost 0 bases, and 12 bases stayed unmatched. This CDR3 is CASSIGAGTGEANYGYTF. The CDR3, as DNA: TGTGCCAGTAGTATTGGAGCTGGGACAGGCGAAGCTAACTATGGCTACACCTTC.

V gene TRBV5-1 combines with J gene TRBJ1-1; D perhaps matches TRBD1 (6 bases). Per germline, CDR1 SGHRS and CDR2 YFSETQ. With 7 bases removed from V and 1 base from J, the gap between germline ends came to 17 bases. The CDR3 covers 15 residues. CDR3 residues: CASAYGQRGNTEAFF. In DNA, the CDR3 is TGCGCCAGCGCCTATGGACAGCGGGGGAACACTGAAGCTTTCTTT. Full variable domain (missing parts from reference TRBV5-1 and TRBJ1-1): KAGVTQTPRYLIKTRGQQVTLSCSPISGHRSVSWYQQTPGQGLQFLFEYFSETQRNKGNFPGRFSGRQFSNSRSEMNVSTLELGDSALYLCASAYGQRGNTEAFFGQGTRLTVV.

The V and J genes are TRBV13 and TRBJ2-3, with TRBD1 as a possible D gene (6 bases). V was cut by 5 bases and J by 0 bases, with 15 bases left in between. Looked up from germline, CDR1 is PRHDT and CDR2 is FYEKMQ (reference sequence). This CDR3 region has 16 residues. CDR3 DNA sequence: TGTGCCAGCAGCCCCCGGACAGCGACTAGCACAGATACGCAGTATTTT. Translated, it gives CASSPRTATSTDTQYF. The full variable domain, rest sourced from reference TRBV13 and TRBJ2-3, is AAGVIQSPRHLIKEKRETATLKCYPIPRHDTVYWYQQGPGQDPQFLISFYEKMQSDKGSIPDRFSAQQFSDYHSELNMSSLELGDSALYFCASSPRTATSTDTQYFGPGTRLTVL.

The rearrangement links TRBV7-9 to TRBJ1-3, with D uncertain. The CDR3 sequence is 16 residues long. The germline gives CDR1 SEHNR, CDR2 FQNEAQ (reference sequence). V shed 5 bases and J shed 0 bases, with 14 bases lying between them. CDR3 coding DNA: TGTGCCAGCAGCCCACTCGCTCCCCGCTCTGGAAACACCATATATTTT. As protein: CASSPLAPRSGNTIYF.

This clone showed up just a few times. The chain has TRBV29-1 and TRBJ2-1, with TRBD2 matching over 7 bases. Germline V lookup: CDR1 SQVTM, CDR2 ANQGSEA. This CDR3 contains 13 residues. Trimming cost V 5 bases and J 1 base; bases outside gene matches: 2. The CDR3 sequence is CSVRTSSYNEQFF. DNA of the CDR3: TGCAGCGTTAGGACTAGTTCCTACAATGAGCAGTTCTTC.

J is TRBJ1-1 and V is TRBV6-5; a possible D gene is TRBD1 (5 bases). The CDR3 loop spans 14 amino acids. Trimming shortened V by 2 bases and J by 0 bases, and 7 bases separated the two germline ends. Germline V gene lookup returns CDR1 MNHEY and CDR2 SVGAGI. CDR3 residues: CASSYRQLNTEAFF. As DNA, the CDR3 is TGTGCCAGCAGTTACCGACAGCTGAACACTGAAGCTTTCTTT.

The chain carries TRBV29-1 and TRBJ2-3, with a weak D call TRBD1 (5 bases). CDR3 length: 13 amino acids. V was shortened by 7 bases and J by 5 bases, with 16 bases between the two germline ends. Germline V gene lookup returns CDR1 SQVTM and CDR2 ANQGSEA. In DNA, the CDR3 is TGCAGCGCTGCTCGTCAGGGCGGAGATACGCAGTATTTT. This encodes CSAARQGGDTQYF.

The rearrangement joins TRBV4-1 to TRBJ1-6; 9 positions agree with TRBD1. The CDR3 covers 16 residues. Germline CDR1 MGHRA, CDR2 YSYEKL. J lost 7 bases, V lost 2 bases, and 6 bases had no gene match. The CDR3 here is CASSQIPGTGNSPLHF. The CDR3 region has the DNA TGCGCCAGCAGCCAAATTCCTGGGACAGGGAATTCACCCCTCCACTTT.